The 21 T cell receptor beta chains given below trace back to one sample, sequenced in a study of cytomegalovirus exposure and HLA in healthy donors (dated by TCRdb to about 2017). Libraries came from the immunoSEQ multiplex PCR assay. For the multiplex PCR, a mixture combining 60 forward primers for TCR Vbeta segments and 13 reverse primers for TCR Jbeta segments was used. The clones in this table, taken by TCRdb from immuneACCESS, are in-frame only. Not every clone is retained; where verified, under half of the shortfall comes from an unresolved V gene, and the cause of the rest is unknown. The sample table on file contains about 74,000 clones. The ten largest make up 6.5% to 9% of the sample. Sequences were obtained from PBMCs. These receptors all stem from a female donor in good health and CMV-seropositive.

The chain couples TRBV28 to TRBJ2-1; 8 positions agree with TRBD2. The CDR3 spans 15 residues. Germline assignment: CDR1 MDHEN and CDR2 SYDVKM. The V gene end was trimmed by 5 bases and the J gene end by 7 bases; junction bases not matched to a gene: 10. CDR3 in amino acids: CASSRPGLGKNEQFF. CDR3 DNA: TGTGCCAGCAGTCGACCGGGACTAGGAAAAAATGAGCAGTTCTTC.

The chain joins TRBV30 to TRBJ2-5; D might be TRBD1 (6 bases). The ends were cut back, 5 bases at V and 8 bases at J, with 18 bases in the middle. The CDR3 extends over 13 amino acids. CDR1 is GTSNPN and CDR2 is SVGIG in the germline V gene (reference sequence). The CDR3, as DNA: TGTGCCTGGCACAGTGGGGGCACCAGAACCCAGTACTTC. This translates into CAWHSGGTRTQYF.

The chain uses TRBV5-1 and TRBJ1-1; D is unclear. V gave up 5 bases and J gave up 4 bases, with 18 bases separating them. The CDR3 is 15 amino acids. Germline V gene sequence: CDR1 SGHRS, CDR2 YFSETQ. This chain's CDR3 is CASSQAGPGGTEAFF. The CDR3 nucleotides read TGCGCCAGCAGTCAGGCCGGGCCGGGAGGCACTGAAGCTTTCTTT.

The genes are TRBV2 and TRBJ2-7; 8 bases line up with TRBD1. V was clipped by 5 bases and J by 4 bases; unmatched bases: 7. The germline V gene has CDR1 SNHLY and CDR2 FYNNEI. CDR3 length equals 14 residues. The CDR3 bases are TGTGCCAGCAGTACTGACAGGGGTTGGTACGAGCAGTACTTC. Translation gives CASSTDRGWYEQYF.

This sequence joins TRBV27 and TRBJ2-1; the D gene is possibly TRBD2 (6 bases). V gave up 0 bases and J gave up 9 bases, with 9 bases separating them. Germline V gene sequence: CDR1 MNHEY, CDR2 SMNVEV (reference sequence). This CDR3 is 13 amino acids long. The CDR3 DNA is TGTGCCAGCAGTTTATCCCGGGGACTTGAGCAGTTCTTC. Translating gives CASSLSRGLEQFF.

The V call is TRBV7-9, the J call TRBJ1-1; 8 nucleotides match TRBD1. The germline V gene encodes CDR1 SEHNR and CDR2 FQNEAQ (reference sequence). The CDR3 contains 15 residues. With V trimmed by 2 bases and J by 1 base, 3 bases remained unmatched. CDR3 nucleotide sequence: TGTGCCAGCAGCTTAATCGGACAGGGGAACACTGAAGCTTTCTTT. Amino acid sequence: CASSLIGQGNTEAFF.

Concerning this clone: Distinct nucleotide sequences in the sample also encode this CDR3. This CDR3 is CASSLRGNQPQHF. As DNA, the CDR3 is TGTGCCAGCAGTCTCAGGGGCAATCAGCCCCAGCATTTT. This rearrangement joins TRBV27 to TRBJ1-5; D may be TRBD1 (5 bases). The CDR3 is made up of 13 amino acids. Germline lookup yields CDR1 MNHEY and CDR2 SMNVEV (reference sequence). Trimming left V 5 bases short and J 2 bases short, with 7 bases between.

The J gene is TRBJ1-4, the V gene TRBV27, with D possibly being TRBD1 (6 bases). Germline V lookup: CDR1 MNHEY, CDR2 SMNVEV (reference sequence). The CDR3 runs 14 residues. Trimming pared 2 bases from V and 6 bases from J, leaving 10 bases between. The CDR3 loop is CASSLRGSYEKLFF. In nucleotides, the CDR3 is TGTGCCAGCAGTTTAAGGGGGTCGTATGAAAAACTGTTTTTT.

The chain combines TRBV19 with TRBJ1-5; 8 positions match TRBD1. V was pared by 3 bases and J by 7 bases, with 8 bases of the junction left unmatched. Germline CDR1 is LNHDA and CDR2 is SQIVND (reference sequence). This CDR3 has 15 residues. Here the CDR3 DNA reads TGTGCCAGTAGTATCAGTAAGACAGGGGTGCAGCCCCAGCATTTT. Amino acid sequence: CASSISKTGVQPQHF. The variable domain in full, with the rest retrieved from reference TRBV19 and TRBJ1-5, is DGGITQSPKYLFRKEGQNVTLSCEQNLNHDAMYWYRQDPGQGLRLIYYSQIVNDFQKGDIAEGYSVSREKKESFPLTVTSAQKNPTAFYLCASSISKTGVQPQHFGDGTRLSIL.

The V gene is TRBV30, the J gene TRBJ2-7, with a possible D match to TRBD2 (5 bases). The CDR3 runs 12 residues. Per the germline V gene, CDR1 is GTSNPN and CDR2 is SVGIG (reference sequence). Trimming pared 7 bases from V and 0 bases from J, leaving 10 bases between. The DNA for the CDR3 is TGTGCCTTCTTCCGGGACTCCTACGAGCAGTACTTC. This translates into CAFFRDSYEQYF.

The J gene is TRBJ2-2, the V gene TRBV19, with TRBD2 matching over 8 bases. The CDR3 has 16 amino acids. CDR1 and CDR2 (germline): LNHDA, SQIVND (reference sequence). V dropped 1 base and J dropped 5; count of bases not matched to a gene: 6. CDR3 in amino acids: CASSIGSGGMTGELFF. The CDR3 coding sequence is TGTGCCAGTAGTATAGGAAGCGGGGGAATGACCGGGGAGCTGTTTTTT.

The rearrangement links TRBV6-5 to TRBJ2-7; 7 positions match TRBD1. This CDR3 has 14 residues. V gave up 6 bases and J gave up 2 bases; unmatched junction bases: 7. Germline V lookup: CDR1 MNHEY, CDR2 SVGAGI. CDR3 in DNA: TGTGCCAGCAGGTCGAGACAGGGACCCTACGAGCAGTACTTC. It encodes CASRSRQGPYEQYF.

V is TRBV29-1 and J is TRBJ2-1, with 7 bases identical to TRBD2. The CDR3 runs to 13 residues. The V and J ends lost 6 bases and 9 bases, in that order; junction bases with no gene match: 11. Germline values: CDR1 SQVTM, CDR2 ANQGSEA. The CDR3 loop is CSVETSEDGEQFF. CDR3 DNA: TGCAGCGTCGAAACTAGCGAGGACGGTGAGCAGTTCTTC.

The chain employs TRBV2 and TRBJ2-7, with 10 bases that match TRBD2. The germline V gene has CDR1 SNHLY and CDR2 FYNNEI. Trimming at V came to 1 base and at J to 6 bases, leaving 6 bases not matched to a gene. CDR3 size: 15 residues. The CDR3 here is CASSEVSGRALEQYF. CDR3 coding DNA: TGTGCCAGCAGTGAAGTGAGCGGGAGGGCACTCGAGCAGTACTTC.

The V call is TRBV20-1, the J call TRBJ2-5, with D possibly TRBD1 on 5 matching bases. Trimming stripped 6 bases from V and 4 bases from J, with 9 bases between. The CDR3 is 11 amino acids. CDR1 and CDR2 from the germline V gene are DFQATT and SNEGSKA (reference sequence). The CDR3 DNA reads as TGCAGTGCCCTTGGGGCAGAGACCCAGTACTTC. Translation: CSALGAETQYF.

The rearrangement joins TRBV11-3 to TRBJ2-1; 10 bases align to TRBD1. This CDR3 spans 15 amino acids. Germline V gene lookup returns CDR1 SGHNT and CDR2 YENEEA. The V segment lost 4 bases and the J segment 4 bases; nucleotides outside the gene matches: 4. In nucleotides, the CDR3 is TGTGCCAGCAGCTCGGGACAGGGGAGTTACAATGAGCAGTTCTTC. Its protein is CASSSGQGSYNEQFF.

The chain combines TRBV6-5 with TRBJ1-1; D call uncertain. Trimming cost V 0 bases and J 4 bases, with 6 bases left between them. CDR3 length: 13 amino acids. The germline V gene has CDR1 MNHEY and CDR2 SVGAGI. The CDR3 region has the DNA TGTGCCAGCAGTTACTCGAGAGCCACTGAAGCTTTCTTT. Protein product: CASSYSRATEAFF.

The chain has TRBV4-3 and TRBJ2-3; D is uncertain. The CDR3 runs 15 residues. Germline V gene lookup returns CDR1 LGHNA and CDR2 YSLEER. The V end lost 0 bases, the J end lost 1 base, and 8 bases lay between the germline ends. Here the CDR3 DNA reads TGCGCCAGCAGCCAAGATGGCGGCCGCACAGATACGCAGTATTTT. It encodes CASSQDGGRTDTQYF.

The rearrangement uses TRBV5-6 and TRBJ2-2; D remains unclear. This CDR3 is built from 11 residues. The V end was cut by 2 bases, the J end by 7 bases, with 3 bases between. The germline V gene has CDR1 SGHDT and CDR2 YYEEEE. CDR3 amino acids: CASSFGGELFF. The CDR3 DNA sequence: TGTGCCAGCAGCTTCGGCGGGGAGCTGTTTTTT.

This chain uses TRBV19 with TRBJ1-5, with a weak D call TRBD1 (6 bases). The germline gives CDR1 LNHDA, CDR2 SQIVND (reference sequence). This CDR3 has 14 amino acids. The V and J ends lost 7 bases and 3 bases respectively, with 13 bases between them. The CDR3 DNA is TGTGCCAGTAAGACAGGAAGGCCCAATCAGCCCCAGCATTTT. Its protein product is CASKTGRPNQPQHF.

This chain connects TRBV4-3 to TRBJ2-1; 8 bases fit TRBD2. In germline, CDR1 is LGHNA, CDR2 YSLEER. J was trimmed by 9 bases and V by 0 bases; bases with no gene match: 7. This CDR3 is built from 15 residues. The CDR3 DNA sequence: TGCGCCAGCAGCCAAGATCCTACTAGCGGCGGTGAGCAGTTCTTC. As protein: CASSQDPTSGGEQFF.